The sequence of this T cell receptor (beta chain) was determined in a study of molecular identifiers for immune sequencing clone quantification. The study's findings and limits: Highly expanded clone sizes could be underestimated by identical TCR molecules that share a barcode.

This clonotype was observed once. Its antigen is as yet unknown. Previously published methods and listed TCR primers were used for the bulk TCR libraries. TCRdb ran MiXCR on the PCR reads and lists one entry per CDR3 protein. The sample includes fewer than 350,000 distinct CDR3 sequences, 20% to 25% seen only once; the top ten take approximately 0.8%. The authors gated naive CD8 T cells as CD8+CD4-CCR7+CD45RA+ for sorting. The J segment lost 6 bases and the V segment lost 5 bases, leaving 12 bases of the junction unmatched. The CDR3 runs 15 residues. CDR1 SNHLY and CDR2 FYNNEI come from the germline V gene.

The sequenced material came from naive CD8+ T cells from blood, with Jurkat cell RNA spiked in. Documented subset: FACS-sorted CD8+CD4-CCR7+CD45RA+ naive T cells. The rearrangement joins TRBV2 to TRBJ1-1, with 7 bases identical to TRBD1. This sequence originates from a human donor in good health. Some libraries in this study had Jurkat cell RNA spiked in. For the CDR3, the DNA is TGTGCCAGCAGTACCCCAGGGGACAGTCAGGCTGAAGCTTTCTTT. Its protein is CASSTPGDSQAEAFF.